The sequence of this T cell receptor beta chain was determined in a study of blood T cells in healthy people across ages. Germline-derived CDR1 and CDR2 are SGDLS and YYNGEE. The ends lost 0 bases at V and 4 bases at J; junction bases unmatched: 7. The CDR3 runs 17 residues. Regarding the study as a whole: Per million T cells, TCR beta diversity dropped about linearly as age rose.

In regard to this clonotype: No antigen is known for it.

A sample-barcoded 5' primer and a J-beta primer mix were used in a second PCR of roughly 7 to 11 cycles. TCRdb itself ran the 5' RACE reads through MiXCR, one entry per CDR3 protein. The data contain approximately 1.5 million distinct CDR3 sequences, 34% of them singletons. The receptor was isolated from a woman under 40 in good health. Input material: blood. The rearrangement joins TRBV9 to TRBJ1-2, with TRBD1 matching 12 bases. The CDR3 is CASSVAPGTGGGYGYTF. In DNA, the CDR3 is TGTGCCAGCAGCGTAGCCCCCGGGACAGGGGGCGGCTATGGCTACACCTTC.